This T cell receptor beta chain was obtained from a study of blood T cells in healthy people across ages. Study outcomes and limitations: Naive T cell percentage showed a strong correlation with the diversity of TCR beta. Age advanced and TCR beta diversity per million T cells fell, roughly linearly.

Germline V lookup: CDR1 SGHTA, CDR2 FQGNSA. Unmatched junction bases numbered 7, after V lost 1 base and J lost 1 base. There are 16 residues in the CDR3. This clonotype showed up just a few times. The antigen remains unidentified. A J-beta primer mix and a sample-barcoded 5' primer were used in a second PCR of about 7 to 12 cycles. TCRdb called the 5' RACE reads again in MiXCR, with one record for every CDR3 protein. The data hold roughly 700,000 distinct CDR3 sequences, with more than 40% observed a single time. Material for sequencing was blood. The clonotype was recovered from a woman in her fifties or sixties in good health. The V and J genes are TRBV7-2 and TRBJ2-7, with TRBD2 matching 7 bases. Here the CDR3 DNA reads TGTGCCAGCAGCTTAGGTGCCGGGAGGAGTTCCTACGAGCAGTACTTC. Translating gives CASSLGAGRSSYEQYF.